This paragraph covers one TCR beta chain sequence. Its antigen is not identified. These data belong to a study of cytomegalovirus exposure and HLA in healthy donors. General study findings and limits: Later, TCR association rates were found to vary by HLA locus, highest for DRB1 and lowest for HLA-C.

Primers for the PCR totalled 60 Vbeta and 13 Jbeta. Measured with immunoSEQ multiplex PCR; TCRdb has only the in-frame clones, and not every one. This sample yields roughly 120,000 clones, of which roughly 68% are seen a single time; roughly 0.87% belongs to the top ten. V lost 5 bases, J lost 1 base, and 10 bases stayed unmatched. The CDR3 has 16 residues. CDR1 and CDR2 from the germline V gene are MDHEN and SYDVKM. This chain connects TRBV28 to TRBJ1-1, with TRBD1 identical over 7 bases. The TCR was taken from a woman aged 25 to 39 in good health and CMV-seronegative. Material for sequencing was PBMCs. The CDR3 here is CASSTPGTVQNTEAFF. The CDR3 DNA is TGTGCCAGCAGTACCCCCGGGACAGTCCAGAACACTGAAGCTTTCTTT.